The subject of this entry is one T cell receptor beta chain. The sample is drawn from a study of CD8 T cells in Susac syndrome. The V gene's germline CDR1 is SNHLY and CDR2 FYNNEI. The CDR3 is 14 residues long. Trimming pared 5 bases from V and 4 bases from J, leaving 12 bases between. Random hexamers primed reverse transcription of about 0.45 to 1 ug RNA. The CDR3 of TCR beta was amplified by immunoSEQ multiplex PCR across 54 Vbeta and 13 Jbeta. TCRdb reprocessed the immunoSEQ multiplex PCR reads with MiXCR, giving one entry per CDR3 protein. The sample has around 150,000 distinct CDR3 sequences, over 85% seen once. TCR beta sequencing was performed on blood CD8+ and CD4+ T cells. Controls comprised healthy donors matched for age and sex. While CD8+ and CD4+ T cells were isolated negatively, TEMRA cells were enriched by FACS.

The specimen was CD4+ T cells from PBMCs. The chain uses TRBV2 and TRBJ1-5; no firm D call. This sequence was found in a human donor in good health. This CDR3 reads CASSPPLPNQPQHF. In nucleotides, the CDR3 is TGTGCCAGCAGTCCCCCTCTTCCAAATCAGCCCCAGCATTTT.